What follows are 17 T cell receptor beta chains derived from one specimen sequenced in a study of breast tumors, draining lymph nodes, adjacent tissues. TCRdb ran MiXCR on the multiplex PCR reads and lists one entry per CDR3 protein. The sample has about 20,000 distinct CDR3 sequences; about a third are singletons. Sequences were obtained from breast tumor tissue. The receptors come from a female donor with breast cancer. Some clones in this sample may be carry-over from other donors' samples.

This clonotype showed up many times. The rearrangement links TRBV19 to TRBJ1-2, with D unclear. Trimming took 5 bases from V and 1 from J, leaving 8 bases between them. Germline CDR1 and CDR2: LNHDA and SQIVND (reference sequence). CDR3 length: 13 residues. The CDR3 protein is CASSPRRNYGYTF. The CDR3 DNA is TGTGCCAGTAGTCCGAGGCGTAACTATGGCTACACCTTC.

This clonotype showed up many times. The rearrangement uses TRBV9 and TRBJ2-5; possible D gene TRBD2, 6 bases. There are 17 residues in the CDR3. V was shortened by 3 bases and J by 4 bases, with 22 bases between the two germline ends. Germline loops: CDR1 SGDLS, CDR2 YYNGEE. In DNA form, the CDR3 reads TGTGCCAGCAGCGCCGGACTACCCTTTTACTCAGGAGAGACCCAGTACTTC. Its translation: CASSAGLPFYSGETQYF.

About this clonotype: A read error may account for a junction end that differs from germline. V usage is TRBV5-1 and J usage is TRBJ1-5, with 8 bases fitting TRBD1. The CDR3 covers 17 residues. The germline gives CDR1 SGHRS, CDR2 YFSETQ. The CDR3 reads CASSLALRGHSNQPQHF. CDR3 coding DNA: TGCGCCAGCAGCTTGGCCCTCAGGGGGCATAGCAATCAGCCCCAGCACTTT.

This clonotype was counted ten times or more. V usage is TRBV6-5 and J usage is TRBJ2-7, with D perhaps matching TRBD1 or TRBD2 (5 bases each). Germline CDR1 MNHEY, CDR2 SVGAGI. V lost 4 bases and J 0 bases, leaving 16 bases between the germline ends. The CDR3 has 16 residues. This CDR3 is CASSLRGGSDSYEQYF. DNA of the CDR3: TGTGCCAGCAGTTTACGGGGCGGCTCGGACTCCTACGAGCAGTACTTC.

This clonotype showed up just a few times. The gene calls are TRBV28 and TRBJ2-1, with TRBD2 identical over 9 bases. V lost 6 bases and J lost 5; bases outside the gene matches: 8. The germline CDR1 and CDR2 sequences are MDHEN and SYDVKM. The CDR3 extends over 15 amino acids. The CDR3 coding sequence is TGTGCCAGCAGCACTAGCGGGTTCCGGGACAATGAGCAGTTCTTC. Its protein is CASSTSGFRDNEQFF.

In its sample, this clonotype was seen many times. The chain is built from TRBV14 and TRBJ1-2, with no clear D. Germline values: CDR1 SGHDN, CDR2 FVKESK. The CDR3 loop spans 14 amino acids. The germline V and J ends were trimmed by 5 bases and 2 bases, with 12 bases remaining between them. The CDR3 DNA sequence: TGTGCCAGCAGCTCGACGGCCCCCAACTATGGCTACACCTTC. Its protein product is CASSSTAPNYGYTF.

This clonotype was seen a handful of times. J is TRBJ2-3 and V is TRBV28; 9 nucleotides line up with TRBD2. With V trimmed by 6 bases and J by 0 bases, 4 bases remained unmatched. Germline CDR1 reads MDHEN; CDR2 reads SYDVKM. The CDR3 length is 15 residues. The CDR3 is CASRTSGLSTDTQYF. Written as DNA, the CDR3 is TGTGCCAGCAGGACTAGCGGACTTAGCACAGATACGCAGTATTTT.

This clonotype was seen at least ten times. This chain links TRBV30 with TRBJ1-3; no definite D call. This CDR3 region has 15 residues. Germline V gene sequence: CDR1 GTSNPN, CDR2 SVGIG (reference sequence). Deletions cut 0 bases from V and 2 bases from J, with 11 bases between. The CDR3 coding sequence is TGTGCCTGGAGTGTGGGGAGGGCGGCTGGAAACACCATATATTTT. This codes for CAWSVGRAAGNTIYF.

This clonotype was seen more than once but under ten times. V is TRBV28 and J is TRBJ2-3, with 9 bases aligning to TRBD2. This CDR3 comprises 15 residues. V trimming: 3 bases; J trimming: 4 bases; junction bases outside the gene matches: 5. Germline CDR1 MDHEN, CDR2 SYDVKM. CDR3 sequence reads: CASSFDRGRADTQYF. CDR3 DNA: TGTGCCAGCAGTTTTGATCGCGGGAGGGCAGATACGCAGTATTTT.

This clonotype has just a few counts. The V call is TRBV30, the J call TRBJ2-2; D uncertain. V was shortened by 4 bases and J by 5 bases, with 5 bases between the two germline ends. Looked up from germline, CDR1 is GTSNPN and CDR2 is SVGIG (reference sequence). CDR3 length equals 11 residues. The CDR3 region is CAWIRTGELFF. CDR3 bases: TGTGCCTGGATTCGGACCGGGGAGCTGTTTTTT.

The chain joins TRBV3-1 to TRBJ2-1; TRBD2 agrees at 11 bases. The germline CDR1 and CDR2 sequences are LGHDT and YNNKEL (reference sequence). The CDR3 loop spans 23 amino acids. The J segment lost 0 bases and the V segment lost 4 bases, leaving 23 bases of the junction unmatched. DNA of the CDR3: TGTGCCAGCAGCCTTAGGACAGGGGCTAAGCGACTAGCGGGGATCAGCTCCTACAATGAGCAGTTCTTC. As protein: CASSLRTGAKRLAGISSYNEQFF.

This clonotype was counted ten times or more. The J gene is TRBJ2-3, the V gene TRBV5-1; D possibly corresponds to TRBD1 (6 bases). V shed 0 bases and J shed 2 bases, with 13 bases lying between them. The CDR3 extends over 16 amino acids. Per germline, CDR1 SGHRS and CDR2 YFSETQ. CDR3 amino acids: CASSLARRQATDTQYF. CDR3 sequence (DNA): TGCGCCAGCAGCTTGGCCAGAAGACAGGCCACAGATACGCAGTATTTT.

This clonotype was counted between two and nine times. A read error may explain this, as a much larger clone is one base away. The chain recombines TRBV28 with TRBJ2-7; D ambiguous. The germline V gene encodes CDR1 MDHEN and CDR2 SYDVKM. Trimming pared 5 bases from V and 0 bases from J, leaving 11 bases between. The CDR3 spans 14 residues. The CDR3 spells CASSHYPGSYEQYF. CDR3 DNA: TGTGCCAGCAGTCACTACCCGGGCTCCTACGAGCAGTACTTC.

This clonotype occurred many times. The CDR3 region is CASSGRAEQYF. The CDR3 DNA reads as TGTGCCAGCAGTGGCAGGGCCGAGCAGTACTTC. The chain is built from TRBV25-1 and TRBJ2-7, with D possibly TRBD1 on 5 matching bases. CDR1 and CDR2 from the germline V gene are MGHDK and SYGVNS. Trimming stripped 4 bases from V and 6 bases from J, with 7 bases between. This CDR3 spans 11 amino acids.

The rearrangement links TRBV7-2 to TRBJ2-5, with D maybe TRBD2 (6 bases). V was pared by 5 bases and J by 5 bases, with 15 bases between. The CDR3 runs 14 residues. Germline values: CDR1 SGHTA, CDR2 FQGNSA. Written as DNA, the CDR3 is TGTGCCAGCAGCACCACGGGAGTGTGGGAGACCCAGTACTTC. Translated, it gives CASSTTGVWETQYF.

This clonotype has ten or more counts. The gene calls are TRBV19 and TRBJ1-6; D not resolved. This CDR3 spans 14 amino acids. Germline loops: CDR1 LNHDA, CDR2 SQIVND (reference sequence). With 5 bases removed from V and 6 bases from J, the gap between germline ends came to 11 bases. CDR3 nucleotide sequence: TGTGCCAGTAGTCCCGGGTCTGGTAATTCACCCCTCCACTTT. Protein: CASSPGSGNSPLHF.

A word on this clonotype: Possible read error: a much larger clone is one base away. CDR3 coding DNA: TGTGCCAGCAGCTCGTTTCGCGGGAACAATGAGCAGCTCTTC. This sequence encodes CASSSFRGNNEQLF. The chain recombines TRBV14 with TRBJ2-1, with D possibly TRBD2 on 6 matching bases. Germline CDR1 SGHDN, CDR2 FVKESK. The CDR3 extends over 14 amino acids.